Presented here are 7 T cell receptor beta chains from one specimen sequenced in a study of blood T cell repertoires in COVID-19. TCRdb's copy holds only in-frame clones and misses some; the assay was immunoSEQ multiplex PCR. The table has roughly 260,000 clones, around 82% seen once; the top ten hold around 3.3%. Source material: PBMCs or T cells enriched from blood (not recorded which). All receptors come from a woman in her thirties or forties who had been exposed to COVID-19.

V usage is TRBV11-2 and J usage is TRBJ2-7; TRBD1 agrees at 11 bases. V shed 4 bases and J 3 bases; nucleotides not matched to a gene: 5. The CDR3 totals 15 residues. CDR1 and CDR2 from the germline V gene are SGHAT and FQNNGV. CDR3 bases: TGTGCCAGCAGCTCAACCGGGACAGGGGGCTACGAGCAGTACTTC. It translates to CASSSTGTGGYEQYF.

This clone has a single count. The rearrangement links TRBV15 to TRBJ2-3; D might be TRBD2 (5 bases). Germline-derived CDR1 and CDR2 are LNHNV and YYDKDF (reference sequence). The V end was cut by 7 bases, the J end by 0 bases, with 11 bases between. The CDR3 sequence is 14 residues long. The CDR3 sequence is CATKRGSSTDTQYF. The CDR3 DNA reads TGTGCCACCAAGAGAGGGTCTAGCACAGATACGCAGTATTTT. Looking up the rest from reference TRBV15 and TRBJ2-3 gives the full variable domain: DAMVIQNPRYQVTQFGKPVTLSCSQTLNHNVMYWYQQKSSQAPKLLFHYYDKDFNNEADTPDNFQSRRPNTSFCFLDIRSPGLGDTAMYLCATKRGSSTDTQYFGPGTRLTVL.

The rearrangement joins TRBV4-1 to TRBJ2-1, with a possible D match to TRBD2 (7 bases). CDR1 and CDR2 (germline): MGHRA, YSYEKL. The CDR3 extends over 16 amino acids. V dropped 4 bases and J dropped 15 bases, with 28 bases sitting between them. Here the CDR3 DNA reads TGCGCCAGCAGCCTCGCGGGGGACACCTTAATCGGGCCCTCGTTCTTC. Amino acids: CASSLAGDTLIGPSFF.

The chain recombines TRBV7-2 with TRBJ1-5; D may be TRBD1 (6 bases). The CDR3 is 14 residues long. Germline-derived CDR1 and CDR2 are SGHTA and FQGNSA. Between the trimmed V and J ends, which lost 5 bases and 4 bases, there was a span of 12 bases. DNA for the CDR3: TGTGCCAGCAGCAAACAGGGTGGGAATCAGCCCCAGCATTTT. Encoded protein: CASSKQGGNQPQHF.

V usage is TRBV4-1 and J usage is TRBJ1-1; a possible D gene is TRBD1 (5 bases). The CDR3 contains 12 residues. CDR1 is MGHRA, CDR2 YSYEKL, per germline. The ends were cut back, 0 bases at V and 12 bases at J, with 11 bases in the middle. CDR3 sequence reads: CASSQEVQVTFF. The CDR3 DNA sequence: TGCGCCAGCAGCCAAGAAGTACAGGTCACTTTCTTT.

For this clone: The sample holds other DNA sequences that translate to the same CDR3. The genes are TRBV3-1 (or the pseudogene TRBV3-2) and TRBJ2-7, with D uncertain. Trimming took off 1 base at V and 1 base at J, with 8 bases between the two ends. Germline CDR1 is LGHDT and CDR2 is YNNKEL (reference sequence). This CDR3 region has 14 residues. Written as DNA, the CDR3 is TGTGCCAGCAGCCAAGTTTACAGTTCCTACGAGCAGTACTTC. Amino acids: CASSQVYSSYEQYF.

The chain links TRBV9 to TRBJ2-3, with a weak D call TRBD2 (5 bases). V gave up 3 bases and J gave up 11 bases, with 19 bases separating them. The CDR3 runs to 14 residues. Germline V gives CDR1 SGDLS, CDR2 YYNGEE. CDR3 bases: TGTGCCAGCAGCGAATCCGCTAGCCCCGCCGGGCAGTATTTT. Encoded protein: CASSESASPAGQYF.